This TCR beta chain appears in the sequencing data of a study of T cells in Graves' hyperthyroidism and ophthalmopathy. TCR beta CDR3 regions were amplified from RNA. An initial round of RT-PCR targeting the TCR CDR3 relied on the HTBI primer set. TCRdb re-analysed the multiplex PCR reads in MiXCR, keeping a single row per CDR3 protein. The sample consists of fewer than 600,000 distinct CDR3 sequences, roughly an eighth of them appearing once. At least ten counts were recorded for this clonotype. Its antigen is unknown. Germline V lookup: CDR1 PRHDT, CDR2 FYEKMQ (reference sequence). The CDR3 is 13 residues long. V was trimmed by 5 bases and J by 7 bases, leaving 12 bases between them. The study's findings and limits: Most thyroid-expanded clonotypes above 0.001 were also found in blood. Ophthalmopathy and stable hyperthyroidism were separated by a 13 V-J model. Before onset, ophthalmopathy was predicted by the model a median roughly 6.8 months earlier.

Each diagnosis was grounded in clinical symptoms, serum thyroxine and TRAb, thyroid ultrasound, and orbital computed tomography. Sample: blood. The V call is TRBV13, the J call TRBJ2-1, with a weak D call TRBD1 (5 bases). The source of this sequence is a woman aged 18-29 years with Graves' hyperthyroidism. CDR3: CASSLGRGNEQFF. CDR3 nucleotides: TGTGCCAGCAGCCTCGGAAGGGGTAATGAGCAGTTCTTC.